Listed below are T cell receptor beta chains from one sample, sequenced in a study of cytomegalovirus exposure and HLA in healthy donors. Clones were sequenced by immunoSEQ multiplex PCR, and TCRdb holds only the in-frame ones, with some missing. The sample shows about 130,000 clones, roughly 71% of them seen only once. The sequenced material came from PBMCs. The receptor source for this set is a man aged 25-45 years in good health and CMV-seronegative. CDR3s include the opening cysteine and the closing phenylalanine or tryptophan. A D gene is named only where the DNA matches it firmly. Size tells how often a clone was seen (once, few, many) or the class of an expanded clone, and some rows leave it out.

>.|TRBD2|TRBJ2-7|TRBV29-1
TGCAGCGTCGAGGGAGGGTCCGAGCAGTACTTC
CSVEGGSEQYF
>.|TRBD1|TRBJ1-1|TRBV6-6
TGTGCCAGCAAGAGGGACAGGGGATCAGACACTGAAGCTTTCTTT
CASKRDRGSDTEAFF
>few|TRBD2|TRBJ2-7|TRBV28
TGTGCCAGCCGGGGGGAAGACTACGAGCAGTACTTC
CASRGEDYEQYF
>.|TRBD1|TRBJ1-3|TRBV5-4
TGTGCCAGCAGCTCACAGGGGGCGGGAGGAAACACCATATATTTT
CASSSQGAGGNTIYF
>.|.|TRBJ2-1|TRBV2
TGTGCCAGCAGTGAACTAGCTCCCGATGAGCAGTTCTTC
CASSELAPDEQFF
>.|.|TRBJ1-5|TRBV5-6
TGTGCCAGCAGCTTGGGCGGCGGGGACGGGCAGCCCCAGCATTTT
CASSLGGGDGQPQHF
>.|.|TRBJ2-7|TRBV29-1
TGCAGCGGAACAAGTACCGACGAGCAGTACTTC
CSGTSTDEQYF
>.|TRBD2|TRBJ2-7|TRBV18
TGTGCCAGCTCCCCGGGGACTAGTGACTACGAGCAGTACTTC
CASSPGTSDYEQYF
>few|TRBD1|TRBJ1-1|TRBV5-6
TGTGCCAGCAGCCCCGGGCGGGACAGGGAATCCACTGAAGCTTTCTTT
CASSPGRDRESTEAFF
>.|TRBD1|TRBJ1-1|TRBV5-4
TGTGCCAGCAGCCCTACGACAGGGGCCATGAACACTGAAGCTTTCTTT
CASSPTTGAMNTEAFF
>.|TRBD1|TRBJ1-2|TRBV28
TGTGCCAGCACCTACAGGGGACATGGCTACACCTTC
CASTYRGHGYTF
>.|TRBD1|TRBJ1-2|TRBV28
TGTGCCAGCAGTACCCCAGGGGGCTTGACCGCTAACTATGGCTACACCTTC
CASSTPGGLTANYGYTF
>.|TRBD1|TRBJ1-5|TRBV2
TGTGCCAGCAGGGCGACAGGGGGCGACGATCAGCCCCAGCATTTT
CASRATGGDDQPQHF
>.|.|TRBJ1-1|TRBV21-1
TGTGCCAGCAGCAAAGTGGGAGGCCTGAACACTGAAGCTTTCTTT
CASSKVGGLNTEAFF
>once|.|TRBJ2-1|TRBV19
TGTGCCAGTAGTATAGCCCCCAGCGACTTGGTCGGAGGGAATGAGCAGTTCTTC
CASSIAPSDLVGGNEQFF
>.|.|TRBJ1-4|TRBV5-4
TGTGCCAGCAGCCGAGACAGTTCAACTAATGAAAAACTGTTTTTT
CASSRDSSTNEKLFF
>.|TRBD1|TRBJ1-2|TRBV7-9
TGTGCCAGCAGCTCCTCCGGGACAGATTCTGGCTACACCTTC
CASSSSGTDSGYTF
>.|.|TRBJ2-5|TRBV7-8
TGTGCCAGCAGCTTCATGGGGAGTTCCCGAGAGACCCAGTACTTC
CASSFMGSSRETQYF
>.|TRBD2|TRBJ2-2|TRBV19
TGTGCCGCGGGGCGACTAGCGGGAGACGGCACCGGGGAGCTGTTTTTT
CAAGRLAGDGTGELFF
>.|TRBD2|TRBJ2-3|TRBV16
TGTGCCAGCAGCCCCAGACTGACTAGCCCAGATACGCAGTATTTT
CASSPRLTSPDTQYF
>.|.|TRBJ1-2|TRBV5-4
TGTGCCAGCAGCCCTCGCGGCCGCCTCGAGGACTACACCTTC
CASSPRGRLEDYTF
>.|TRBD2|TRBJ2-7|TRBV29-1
TGCAGCGCGGGGGGAATAGCGGGAGTCTACGAGCAGTACTTC
CSAGGIAGVYEQYF
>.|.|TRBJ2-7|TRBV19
TGTGCCAGTAGCGAAAGGACAGACCGATACGAGCAGTACTTC
CASSERTDRYEQYF
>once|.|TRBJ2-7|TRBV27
TGTGCCAGCAGTTCCTCCCCCGGGACAACGTACGAGCAGTACTTC
CASSSSPGTTYEQYF
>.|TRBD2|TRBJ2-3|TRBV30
TGTGCCTGGAGTGTCAGGCTAGCGGGAACAGATACGCAGTATTTT
CAWSVRLAGTDTQYF
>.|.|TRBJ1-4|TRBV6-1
TGTGCCAGCAGTGACCTTGAAAAACTGTTTTTT
CASSDLEKLFF
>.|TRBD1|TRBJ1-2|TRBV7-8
TGTGCCAGCAGCACCAAGACAGGGGGCAAGAGTGGCTACACCTTC
CASSTKTGGKSGYTF
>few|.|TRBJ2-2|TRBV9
TGTGCCAGCAGCGCCGTCCTCAACACCGGGGAGCTGTTTTTT
CASSAVLNTGELFF
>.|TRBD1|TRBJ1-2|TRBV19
TGTGCCAGTAGTATATCACAGGGGGCTCACTATGGCTACACCTTC
CASSISQGAHYGYTF
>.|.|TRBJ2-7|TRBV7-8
TGTGCCAGCAGCCCCAACCTTCGGAGGACGGCGGGCGAGCAGTACTTC
CASSPNLRRTAGEQYF
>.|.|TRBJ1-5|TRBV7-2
TGTGCCAGCAGCTTAACAGGCGGCAATCAGCCCCAGCATTTT
CASSLTGGNQPQHF
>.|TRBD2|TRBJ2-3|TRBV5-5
TGTGCCAGCACCCCGGGGGGGACTGGCACAGATACGCAGTATTTT
CASTPGGTGTDTQYF
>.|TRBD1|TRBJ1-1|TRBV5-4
TGTGCCAGCAGCACGGGGACAGGGGGCCTCACTGAAGCTTTCTTT
CASSTGTGGLTEAFF
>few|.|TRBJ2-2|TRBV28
TGTGCCAGCAGTCCAAACAGGGGCGGGATTGGGGAGCTGTTTTTT
CASSPNRGGIGELFF
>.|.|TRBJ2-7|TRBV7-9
TGTGCCAGCAGCTTAGCCGGGACAATCTACGAGCAGTACTTC
CASSLAGTIYEQYF
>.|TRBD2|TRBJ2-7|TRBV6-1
TGTGCCAGCACGGAACTAGCGGGGAGATACGAGCAGTACTTC
CASTELAGRYEQYF
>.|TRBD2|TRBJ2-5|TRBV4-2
TGTGCCAGCAGCCGTAGTAGCGGGGGCTTTAAAGAGACCCAGTACTTC
CASSRSSGGFKETQYF
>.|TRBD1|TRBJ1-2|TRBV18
TGTGCCAGCTCACCACGGACAGGGGGCATTGATGGCTACACCTTC
CASSPRTGGIDGYTF